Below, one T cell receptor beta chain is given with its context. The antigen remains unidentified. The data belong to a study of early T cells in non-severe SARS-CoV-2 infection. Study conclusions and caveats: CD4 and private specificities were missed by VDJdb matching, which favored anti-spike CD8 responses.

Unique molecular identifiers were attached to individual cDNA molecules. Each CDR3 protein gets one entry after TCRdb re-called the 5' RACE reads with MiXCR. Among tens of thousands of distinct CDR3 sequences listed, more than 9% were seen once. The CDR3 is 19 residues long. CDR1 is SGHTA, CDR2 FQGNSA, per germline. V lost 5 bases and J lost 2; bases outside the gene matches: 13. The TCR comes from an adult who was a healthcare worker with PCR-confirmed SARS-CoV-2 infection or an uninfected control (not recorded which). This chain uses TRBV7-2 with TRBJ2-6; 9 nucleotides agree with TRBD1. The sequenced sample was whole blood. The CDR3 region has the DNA TGTGCCAGCAGCCCAAGCCGGGGGACAGGGTTGGCTGGGGCCAACGTCCTGACTTTC. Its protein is CASSPSRGTGLAGANVLTF.